These T cell receptor beta chains were read from a single sample in a study of shared clonotypes between healthy human individuals. TCRdb's copy holds only in-frame clones and misses some; the assay was immunoSEQ multiplex PCR. The sample has millions of clones, approximately 94% seen once. The specimen was naive CD8+ T cells sorted from blood. Source of these receptors: a man between 18 and 35 years old in good health. Each CDR3 is given with its conserved first and last residue. The D gene is left open where the match is weak. The listing skips clone size in some rows; elsewhere it reads once, few, many or a size class.

clone size: once; V gene: TRBV6-5; J gene: TRBJ2-1; CDR3 length: 16; D gene: TRBD2; CDR3 DNA: TGTGCCAGCAGTTATTCTAGCGGGGACTGGTACAATGAGCAGTTCTTC; CDR3 protein: CASSYSSGDWYNEQFF
clone size: .; V gene: TRBV5-1; J gene: TRBJ1-6; CDR3 length: 17; D gene: .; CDR3 DNA: TGCGCCAGCAGCCCTGATCCTCTAGGATCCTATAATTCACCCCTCCACTTT; CDR3 protein: CASSPDPLGSYNSPLHF
clone size: .; V gene: TRBV5-5; J gene: TRBJ1-4; CDR3 length: 16; D gene: TRBD1; CDR3 DNA: TGTGCCAGCAGCTCCGACGACAGGGAAACTAATGAAAAACTGTTTTTT; CDR3 protein: CASSSDDRETNEKLFF
clone size: .; V gene: TRBV13; J gene: TRBJ2-5; CDR3 length: 12; D gene: .; CDR3 DNA: TGTGCCAGTCAACAGGGGAGGGAGACCCAGTACTTC; CDR3 protein: CASQQGRETQYF
clone size: .; V gene: TRBV27; J gene: TRBJ2-3; CDR3 length: 14; D gene: TRBD2; CDR3 DNA: TGTGCCAGCAGCCTCAGGGAGGGGACAGATACGCAGTATTTT; CDR3 protein: CASSLREGTDTQYF
clone size: .; V gene: TRBV5-1; J gene: TRBJ1-3; CDR3 length: 15; D gene: .; CDR3 DNA: TGCGCCAGCAGCTTGGACGAAGCCTCTGGAAACACCATATATTTT; CDR3 protein: CASSLDEASGNTIYF
clone size: .; V gene: TRBV7-9; J gene: TRBJ2-6; CDR3 length: 13; D gene: .; CDR3 DNA: TGTGCCAGCAGCTTTTCTGGGGCCAACGTCCTGACTTTC; CDR3 protein: CASSFSGANVLTF
clone size: .; V gene: TRBV11-2; J gene: TRBJ2-1; CDR3 length: 14; D gene: .; CDR3 DNA: TGTGCCAGCAGCTTAGGGACAGAGTTCAATGAGCAGTTCTTC; CDR3 protein: CASSLGTEFNEQFF
clone size: .; V gene: TRBV13; J gene: TRBJ2-1; CDR3 length: 14; D gene: .; CDR3 DNA: TGTGCCAGCACCACGGCGGGCTACCATAGGGAGCAGTTCTTC; CDR3 protein: CASTTAGYHREQFF
clone size: .; V gene: TRBV6-5; J gene: TRBJ2-3; CDR3 length: 15; D gene: TRBD1; CDR3 DNA: TGTGCCAGCAGTTACCGGACAGGCGGCACAGATACGCAGTATTTT; CDR3 protein: CASSYRTGGTDTQYF
clone size: .; V gene: TRBV7-3; J gene: TRBJ2-2; CDR3 length: 16; D gene: TRBD2; CDR3 DNA: TGTGCCAGCAGCGATACTAGCGGGGGACCTACCGGGGAGCTGTTTTTT; CDR3 protein: CASSDTSGGPTGELFF
clone size: .; V gene: TRBV11-3; J gene: TRBJ2-3; CDR3 length: 14; D gene: .; CDR3 DNA: TGTGCCAGCAGCTTACGGGACTCCACAGATACGCAGTATTTT; CDR3 protein: CASSLRDSTDTQYF
clone size: .; V gene: TRBV5-5; J gene: TRBJ2-7; CDR3 length: 15; D gene: TRBD1; CDR3 DNA: TGTGCCAGCAGCTTGATTAACAGGGGGTTCTACGAGCAGTACTTC; CDR3 protein: CASSLINRGFYEQYF
clone size: once; V gene: TRBV27; J gene: TRBJ1-1; CDR3 length: 15; D gene: .; CDR3 DNA: TGTGCCAGCAGTTTATTCCCGGGGCTCTCTGGTGAAGCTTTCTTT; CDR3 protein: CASSLFPGLSGEAFF
clone size: .; V gene: TRBV6-5; J gene: TRBJ1-1; CDR3 length: 13; D gene: .; CDR3 DNA: TGTGCCAGTTCGGGACACGAGAACACTGAAGCTTTCTTT; CDR3 protein: CASSGHENTEAFF
clone size: .; V gene: TRBV4-3; J gene: TRBJ1-3; CDR3 length: 19; D gene: TRBD1; CDR3 DNA: TGCGCCAGCAGCCACTATTGGACAGGGGACAAGGACTCTGGAAACACCATATATTTT; CDR3 protein: CASSHYWTGDKDSGNTIYF
clone size: .; V gene: TRBV2; J gene: TRBJ2-4; CDR3 length: 18; D gene: TRBD1; CDR3 DNA: TGTGCCAGCAGTGAAAGCCAGGAAGGGGGCTTATGGGCGGACATTCAGTACTTC; CDR3 protein: CASSESQEGGLWADIQYF
clone size: .; V gene: TRBV7-9; J gene: TRBJ2-7; CDR3 length: 12; D gene: TRBD1; CDR3 DNA: TGTGCCAGCAGCACCGACAGGGCCGAGCAGTACTTC; CDR3 protein: CASSTDRAEQYF
clone size: .; V gene: TRBV5-1; J gene: TRBJ1-1; CDR3 length: 15; D gene: .; CDR3 DNA: TGCGCCAGCAGCTTAAGTGAGGGGACAATTCTTGAAGCTTTCTTT; CDR3 protein: CASSLSEGTILEAFF
clone size: .; V gene: TRBV19; J gene: TRBJ1-2; CDR3 length: 14; D gene: .; CDR3 DNA: TGTGCCAGTACTATTGATCCGGTCAGCTATGGCTACACCTTC; CDR3 protein: CASTIDPVSYGYTF
clone size: .; V gene: TRBV15; J gene: TRBJ2-2; CDR3 length: 17; D gene: .; CDR3 DNA: TGTGCCACCAGCAGAGAACGGGGAGGCGGGAACACCGGGGAGCTGTTTTTT; CDR3 protein: CATSRERGGGNTGELFF
clone size: .; V gene: TRBV27; J gene: TRBJ1-1; CDR3 length: 15; D gene: .; CDR3 DNA: TGTGCCAGCAGTTTATATCGGGGGGTGAACACTGAAGCTTTCTTT; CDR3 protein: CASSLYRGVNTEAFF
clone size: .; V gene: TRBV5-1; J gene: TRBJ2-7; CDR3 length: 13; D gene: .; CDR3 DNA: TGCGCCAGCCAATACGGACACCCCTACGAGCAGTACTTC; CDR3 protein: CASQYGHPYEQYF
clone size: .; V gene: TRBV7-9; J gene: TRBJ2-3; CDR3 length: 15; D gene: .; CDR3 DNA: TGTGCCAGCAGCTTAGTTCAGGGGGGAACAGATACGCAGTATTTT; CDR3 protein: CASSLVQGGTDTQYF
clone size: .; V gene: TRBV7-9; J gene: TRBJ1-4; CDR3 length: 14; D gene: .; CDR3 DNA: TGTGCCAGCAGCCGGGAGGGAACTAATGAAAAACTGTTTTTT; CDR3 protein: CASSREGTNEKLFF
clone size: .; V gene: TRBV4-3; J gene: TRBJ2-2; CDR3 length: 18; D gene: .; CDR3 DNA: TGCGCCAGCAGCCAAGAGGCAGGGGGGGCTGAGGACACCGGGGAGCTGTTTTTT; CDR3 protein: CASSQEAGGAEDTGELFF
clone size: .; V gene: TRBV5-6; J gene: TRBJ1-1; CDR3 length: 13; D gene: .; CDR3 DNA: TGTGCCAGCAGCCCCACAGGGTCGGCTGAAGCTTTCTTT; CDR3 protein: CASSPTGSAEAFF